Following are 25 T cell receptor beta chains from one sample sequenced in a study of blood T cells in healthy people across ages. For the second PCR, which ran for about 7 to 11 cycles, a sample-barcoded 5' primer and a J-beta primer mix were used. TCRdb re-analysed the 5' RACE reads in MiXCR, keeping a single row per CDR3 protein. The sample has more than 700,000 distinct CDR3 sequences, roughly 50% seen once. The sample consisted of blood. The receptors here all came from a man aged 80 or over in good health.

The chain carries TRBV20-1 and TRBJ1-2; 10 bases are shared with TRBD1. J was trimmed by 4 bases and V by 5 bases; bases with no gene match: 10. This CDR3 has 15 amino acids. The germline V gene has CDR1 DFQATT and CDR2 SNEGSKA (reference sequence). In DNA, the CDR3 is TGCAGTGCTCAACACACCGGGACAGGGGCCTATGGCTACACCTTC. It specifies CSAQHTGTGAYGYTF.

The table lists this clonotype with a count of one. The gene calls are TRBV29-1 and TRBJ2-1; D perhaps matches TRBD2 (5 bases). Germline V lookup: CDR1 SQVTM, CDR2 ANQGSEA. The CDR3 totals 15 residues. Trimming took 1 base from V and 5 from J, leaving 15 bases between them. Written as DNA, the CDR3 is TGCAGCGTTGAAGTTAGGACTCTAAGGGACAATGAGCAGTTCTTC. Its protein product is CSVEVRTLRDNEQFF.

The chain is built from TRBV10-2 and TRBJ1-5; 7 bases align to TRBD1. Germline CDR1 is WSHSY and CDR2 is SAAADI. The CDR3 is 13 residues long. Trimming at V came to 7 bases and at J to 2 bases, leaving 2 bases not matched to a gene. CDR3 sequence (DNA): TGCGCCAGCACCCAGGGGGGCAATCAGCCCCAGCATTTT. As protein: CASTQGGNQPQHF.

The V gene is TRBV12-3 or TRBV12-4, the J gene TRBJ2-1, with 10 bases fitting TRBD2. The trim removed 6 bases at V and 8 bases at J, leaving 10 bases unmatched. CDR3 length: 15 amino acids. This chain's CDR3 is CASSREAGGLHEQFF. CDR3 nucleotide sequence: TGTGCCAGCAGCCGGGAAGCGGGGGGGCTCCATGAGCAGTTCTTC.

On this clonotype: Possible read error: a much larger clone is one base away. The chain carries TRBV3-1 and TRBJ2-7; D is perhaps TRBD1 (5 bases). V shed 3 bases and J shed 0 bases, with 6 bases lying between them. The CDR3 is 13 residues long. The germline V gene encodes CDR1 LGHDT and CDR2 YNNKEL (reference sequence). This chain's CDR3 is CASSHDSSYEQYF. Here the CDR3 DNA reads TGTGCCAGCAGCCACGACAGCTCCTACGAGCAGTACTTC.

The chain has TRBV24-1 and TRBJ2-1; 12 bases line up with TRBD2. V shed 4 bases and J 2 bases; nucleotides not matched to a gene: 8. Germline V lookup: CDR1 KGHDR, CDR2 SFDVKD. This CDR3 contains 18 residues. This CDR3 is CATSDGLAGGTTYNEQFF. The CDR3 coding sequence is TGTGCCACCAGTGACGGGCTAGCGGGAGGGACGACCTACAATGAGCAGTTCTTC.

The J gene is TRBJ2-2, the V gene TRBV7-9, with 10 bases aligning to TRBD2. The CDR3 is made up of 15 amino acids. Germline lookup yields CDR1 SEHNR and CDR2 FQNEAQ (reference sequence). The V and J ends lost 4 bases and 7 bases, in that order; junction bases with no gene match: 6. CDR3 nucleotide sequence: TGTGCCAGCAGCTCTAGCGGGAGAGATAACGGGGAGCTGTTTTTT. As protein: CASSSSGRDNGELFF.

In its sample, this clonotype was seen a few times. The chain recombines TRBV24-1 with TRBJ2-3, with unresolved D. This CDR3 region has 15 residues. Trimming left V 4 bases short and J 4 bases short, with 14 bases between. CDR1 and CDR2 from the germline V gene are KGHDR and SFDVKD. The CDR3 DNA is TGTGCCACCAGTGACCAAGGACCACCACCAGATACGCAGTATTTT. This gives the protein CATSDQGPPPDTQYF.

The chain has TRBV7-2 and TRBJ2-1, with TRBD2 identical over 10 bases. The germline CDR1 and CDR2 sequences are SGHTA and FQGNSA. J was trimmed by 6 bases and V by 1 base; bases with no gene match: 15. The CDR3 runs 19 residues. The CDR3 DNA sequence: TGTGCCAGCAGCTTAGTTCCTAGCGGGAGATCAAGGGGGGCCAATGAGCAGTTCTTC. It is translated as CASSLVPSGRSRGANEQFF. Full variable domain (missing parts from reference TRBV7-2 and TRBJ2-1): GAGVSQSPSNKVTEKGKDVELRCDPISGHTALYWYRQSLGQGLEFLIYFQGNSAPDKSGLPSDRFSAERTGGSVSTLTIQRTQQEDSAVYLCASSLVPSGRSRGANEQFFGPGTRLTVL.

The J gene is TRBJ2-1, the V gene TRBV9; D perhaps matches TRBD2 (5 bases). Between the trimmed V and J ends, which lost 0 bases and 4 bases, there was a span of 14 bases. In germline, CDR1 is SGDLS, CDR2 YYNGEE. The CDR3 has 16 residues. The CDR3 DNA sequence: TGTGCCAGCAGCGTAGGCGGAGCGGAATCTTACAATGAGCAGTTCTTC. Encoded protein: CASSVGGAESYNEQFF.

The genes are TRBV7-2 and TRBJ2-7; possible D gene TRBD2, 6 bases. The germline CDR1 and CDR2 sequences are SGHTA and FQGNSA. Between the trimmed V and J ends, which lost 1 base and 4 bases, there was a span of 14 bases. The CDR3 sequence is 15 residues long. The CDR3 here is CASSLGKTSSYEQYF. CDR3 sequence (DNA): TGTGCCAGCAGCTTAGGGAAGACTAGTAGTTACGAGCAGTACTTC.

This clonotype appeared a few times. The chain carries TRBV7-9 and TRBJ1-1; 7 bases align to TRBD1. V gave up 7 bases and J gave up 1 base; unmatched junction bases: 12. CDR1 SEHNR and CDR2 FQNEAQ come from the germline V gene (reference sequence). The CDR3 is 16 residues long. DNA of the CDR3: TGTGCCAGCATAAGGGGGCCCCGCGCGGGGAACACTGAAGCTTTCTTT. It encodes CASIRGPRAGNTEAFF.

The chain combines TRBV7-6 with TRBJ1-4; 7 nucleotides align to TRBD1. V lost 2 bases and J lost 3; bases outside the gene matches: 6. Germline lookup yields CDR1 SGHVS and CDR2 FNYEAQ. The CDR3 is made up of 16 amino acids. As DNA, the CDR3 is TGTGCCAGCAGCTTATCTCTCCAGGGGGCTAATGAAAAACTGTTTTTT. Translated, it gives CASSLSLQGANEKLFF.

The rearrangement uses TRBV20-1 and TRBJ1-4; unclear D gene. Germline loops: CDR1 DFQATT, CDR2 SNEGSKA (reference sequence). The CDR3 has 10 residues. V lost 6 bases to trimming and J lost 4 bases, with 3 bases between them. The CDR3 DNA sequence: TGCAGTGCCGTTAATGAAAAACTGTTTTTT. Its translation: CSAVNEKLFF.

The chain combines TRBV6-6 with TRBJ2-5; the match to TRBD2 covers 7 bases. V lost 5 bases to trimming and J lost 11 bases; unmatched junction nucleotides: 20. Germline V CDR1 and CDR2: MNHNY, SVGAGI (reference sequence). The CDR3 runs 16 residues. This CDR3 is CASSLSGPAGRFEQYF. CDR3 nucleotides: TGTGCCAGCAGTCTATCGGGACCAGCGGGGCGCTTTGAGCAGTACTTC.

In its sample, this clonotype was seen once. The V gene is TRBV11-2, the J gene TRBJ2-1; D call uncertain. Trimming stripped 3 bases from V and 0 bases from J, with 12 bases between. CDR1 and CDR2 from the germline V gene are SGHAT and FQNNGV. There are 16 residues in the CDR3. CDR3 bases: TGTGCCAGCAGCTTGTCCTCTAGGCGCTCCTACAATGAGCAGTTCTTC. Protein product: CASSLSSRRSYNEQFF.

V gene TRBV6-6 combines with J gene TRBJ1-4; 11 positions agree with TRBD1. Germline V CDR1 and CDR2: MNHNY, SVGAGI (reference sequence). This CDR3 is built from 16 residues. V trimming: 4 bases; J trimming: 1 base; junction bases outside the gene matches: 2. The CDR3, as DNA: TGTGCCAGCAGTTTCGGGACAGGGGGAACTAATGAAAAACTGTTTTTT. Translated: CASSFGTGGTNEKLFF.

In regard to this clonotype: One end of the junction fails to match germline, which may point to a read error. Here the CDR3 DNA reads TGTGCCAGGAGTTTGGTCCCGCAGGGGGGCGAGCAGTACTTC. Translation: CARSLVPQGGEQYF. The chain employs TRBV27 and TRBJ2-7; D possibly corresponds to TRBD1 (7 bases). From germline, CDR1 is MNHEY and CDR2 SMNVEV (reference sequence). The CDR3 length is 14 residues.

This clonotype was seen many times. V usage is TRBV7-8 and J usage is TRBJ2-3; 13 positions match TRBD2. CDR1 and CDR2 (germline): SGHVS, FQNEAQ. The CDR3 runs to 15 residues. J gave up 6 bases and V 3 bases, and 3 bases lay outside the gene matches. CDR3 DNA sequence: TGTGCCAGCAGCTTCACTAGCGGGGGGGCGGATACGCAGTATTTT. This translates into CASSFTSGGADTQYF.

The table lists this clonotype with a few counts. V is TRBV5-1 and J is TRBJ2-1; no definite D call. The germline V gene encodes CDR1 SGHRS and CDR2 YFSETQ. With 1 base removed from V and 0 bases from J, the gap between germline ends came to 8 bases. There are 15 residues in the CDR3. CDR3 DNA sequence: TGCGCCAGCAGCTTGTTGGGTGTCTCCTACAATGAGCAGTTCTTC. This sequence encodes CASSLLGVSYNEQFF. The entire variable domain, with the rest obtained from reference TRBV5-1 and TRBJ2-1, is as follows: KAGVTQTPRYLIKTRGQQVTLSCSPISGHRSVSWYQQTPGQGLQFLFEYFSETQRNKGNFPGRFSGRQFSNSRSEMNVSTLELGDSALYLCASSLLGVSYNEQFFGPGTRLTVL.

The chain has TRBV24-1 and TRBJ1-4; perhaps TRBD1 as D (6 bases). The CDR3 is 14 residues long. The V and J ends lost 4 bases and 10 bases respectively, with 15 bases between them. From germline, CDR1 is KGHDR and CDR2 SFDVKD. DNA of the CDR3: TGTGCCACCAGTGACCCGGACAGTTCGCGAAAACTGTTTTTT. This gives the protein CATSDPDSSRKLFF.

The chain links TRBV7-2 to TRBJ1-2; no clear D. Germline CDR1 is SGHTA and CDR2 is FQGNSA. Trimming shortened V by 3 bases and J by 3 bases, and 8 bases separated the two germline ends. This CDR3 has 13 residues. This CDR3 is CASSFKGDYGYTF. The CDR3 nucleotides read TGTGCCAGCAGCTTCAAGGGAGACTATGGCTACACCTTC.

This clonotype was observed once. The chain joins TRBV7-8 to TRBJ2-4; maybe TRBD1 (6 bases). The DNA end favors TRBJ2-7, so the J call may be wrong. This CDR3 has 12 amino acids. Germline CDR1 reads SGHVS; CDR2 reads FQNEAQ. DNA of the CDR3: TGTGCCAGCAGCTTTACAGGGCACGAGCAGTACTTC. It codes for CASSFTGHEQYF.

The chain combines TRBV18 with TRBJ2-3, with TRBD2 matching 8 bases. V lost 1 base and J lost 9; bases outside the gene matches: 6. The CDR3 is 14 amino acids. CDR1 is KGHSH, CDR2 LQKENI, per germline. The CDR3 sequence: CASSPRQVAGTQYF. The CDR3 coding sequence is TGTGCCAGCTCACCACGACAGGTAGCGGGGACGCAGTATTTT.

The chain uses TRBV2 and TRBJ2-2; D is perhaps TRBD1 (6 bases). Deletions cut 6 bases from V and 0 bases from J, with 11 bases between. CDR3 length equals 15 residues. Germline V gene data show CDR1 as SNHLY and CDR2 as FYNNEI. The CDR3 here is CASRPGTTNTGELFF. The CDR3 DNA is TGTGCCAGCAGGCCCGGGACAACGAACACCGGGGAGCTGTTTTTT.